These T cell receptor beta chains were read from a single sample in a study of cytomegalovirus exposure and HLA in healthy donors. The method was immunoSEQ multiplex PCR; TCRdb's version includes in-frame clones alone and lacks a portion of them. Of some 45,000 clones listed, approximately 65% are singletons. The sequenced sample was PBMCs. The receptors shown here come from a man under 40 in good health and CMV-seronegative. The CDR3 runs from the conserved cysteine through the conserved F or W. D genes are given only for firm matches. A row's size may be missing; if present it is once, few, many or a size class.

>TRBJ1-3|TRBV5-1|few|NA
TGCGCCAGCAGTCCCCGGGGGGGCTCGCCTGGAAACACCATATATTTT
CASSPRGGSPGNTIYF
>TRBJ1-4|TRBV18|NA|TRBD1
TGTGCCAGCTCACGAGCAGGGGGCAACGAAAAACTGTTTTTT
CASSRAGGNEKLFF
>TRBJ2-3|TRBV4-1|medium-sized|NA
TGCGCCAGCAGCCAAGATCAAGTCAGGTACACAGATACGCAGTATTTT
CASSQDQVRYTDTQYF
>TRBJ1-1|TRBV7-8|NA|TRBD1
TGTGCCAGCAGCCCCCGGGACAGGGGGCTTAGTATTGAAGCTTTCTTT
CASSPRDRGLSIEAFF
>TRBJ1-3|TRBV27|NA|NA
TGTGCCAGCAGCCAGGGAAACACCATATATTTT
CASSQGNTIYF
>TRBJ2-1|TRBV27|NA|NA
TGTGCCAGCAGTTTTCTACCGAGCTCCTACAATGAGCAGTTCTTC
CASSFLPSSYNEQFF
>TRBJ1-5|TRBV23-1|NA|NA
TGCGCCAGCAGTCAAATCGCAGGGATCAATCAGCCCCAGCATTTT
CASSQIAGINQPQHF
>TRBJ1-1|TRBV7-9|NA|TRBD1
TGTGCCAGCAGCCTACCAGGACAGGGTCTTATAGGGAACACTGAAGCTTTCTTT
CASSLPGQGLIGNTEAFF
>TRBJ1-3|TRBV10-3|NA|TRBD1
TGTGCCATCAGTTCGAAGACAGGGATTTCTGGAAACACCATATATTTT
CAISSKTGISGNTIYF
>TRBJ1-1|TRBV12-5|NA|NA
TGTGCTAGTGGTTTGGTACTAGTCCGCGAAGTCACTGAAGCTTTCTTT
CASGLVLVREVTEAFF
>TRBJ1-1|TRBV5-1|NA|NA
TGCGCCAGCAGACGGAACCAGGGGTCTGAAGCTTTCTTT
CASRRNQGSEAFF
>TRBJ1-1|TRBV7-6|NA|TRBD1
TGTGCCAGCAGCTTACTCGGGTCCGACAGGGGTTATACTGAAGCTTTCTTT
CASSLLGSDRGYTEAFF
>TRBJ2-5|TRBV12-5|NA|NA
TGTGCTAGTGGTTCGCGTGAGACCCAGTACTTC
CASGSRETQYF
>TRBJ1-2|TRBV6-4|few|NA
TGTGCCAGCAGAATTTCGGCGGGCTATGGCTACACCTTC
CASRISAGYGYTF
>TRBJ2-7|TRBV25-1|NA|NA
TGTGCCATCGGGACGGGGGACGAGCAGTACTTC
CAIGTGDEQYF
>TRBJ2-7|TRBV2|few|TRBD2
TGTGCCAGCAGTGCTAGCGGGAGCGTGGTCCACGAGCAGTACTTC
CASSASGSVVHEQYF
>TRBJ1-1|TRBV30|NA|NA
TGTGCCTGGAGTGTATGGGGCGGCCATGACACTGAAGCTTTCTTT
CAWSVWGGHDTEAFF
>TRBJ1-1|TRBV5-4|NA|NA
TGTGCCAGCAGCTTGAGGGGTTGGAACACTGAAGCTTTCTTT
CASSLRGWNTEAFF
>TRBJ1-1|TRBV4-1|few|TRBD1
TGCGCCAGCAGCCAAGGGGGACAGGGAATGAACACTGAAGCTTTCTTT
CASSQGGQGMNTEAFF
>TRBJ2-1|TRBV5-4|NA|TRBD2
TGTGCCAGCACCTTAGCGGGAGCCAACAATGAGCAGTTCTTC
CASTLAGANNEQFF
>TRBJ2-7|TRBV30|NA|NA
TGTGCCTGGAGTGGGTACAAGGGAGGTCGCGAGCAGTACTTC
CAWSGYKGGREQYF
>TRBJ2-1|TRBV9|NA|TRBD2
TGTGCCAGCAGCGTAGGAGCTAGCGGAAACAATGAGCAGTTCTTC
CASSVGASGNNEQFF
>TRBJ1-3|TRBV10-3|NA|NA
TGTGCCAGCCTACAGGGATCTGGAAACACCATATATTTT
CASLQGSGNTIYF
>TRBJ1-4|TRBV5-1|NA|NA
TGCGCCAGCAGCCGGGGATTGGGTAGGGAACTGGAAAAACTGTTTTTT
CASSRGLGRELEKLFF
>TRBJ2-5|TRBV7-9|NA|TRBD2
TGTGCCAGCAGCTTAACCGGGACTAGCGGGGTCAAAGAGACCCAGTACTTC
CASSLTGTSGVKETQYF
>TRBJ1-2|TRBV6-5|NA|TRBD1
TGTGCCAGCAGAGACAGGGAGCGGGGCTACACCTTC
CASRDRERGYTF
>TRBJ2-2|TRBV19|NA|NA
TGTGCCAGTAGTATGAGTAAAACCGGGGAGCTGTTTTTT
CASSMSKTGELFF
>TRBJ1-2|TRBV2|NA|NA
TGTGCCAGCAGTGATTACGGGGGAAGGGACTATGGCTACACCTTC
CASSDYGGRDYGYTF
>TRBJ2-7|TRBV5-1|NA|TRBD2
TGCGCCAGCAGCTTGGAACTAGCGGCCGCCTACGAGCAGTACTTC
CASSLELAAAYEQYF
>TRBJ2-2|TRBV9|few|TRBD1
TGTGCCTCGACGCTGGACAGGACCGGGGAGCTGTTTTTT
CASTLDRTGELFF
>TRBJ1-2|TRBV29-1|NA|NA
TGCAGCGTTGAAGGGGCTCAAAAAACCCCTGGCTACACCTTC
CSVEGAQKTPGYTF
>TRBJ2-7|TRBV29-1|NA|TRBD1
TGCAGCGCCCACAGGGGTTACGAGCAGTACTTC
CSAHRGYEQYF
>TRBJ2-2|TRBV5-1|NA|TRBD2
TGCGCCAGCAGCTTGGGTAGCGGGAGCCACCGGGACACCGGGGAGCTGTTTTTT
CASSLGSGSHRDTGELFF
>TRBJ2-4|TRBV5-1|NA|NA
TGCGCCAGCAGCCATGCGGGGGCCAAAAACATTCAGTACTTC
CASSHAGAKNIQYF
>TRBJ2-2|TRBV5-1|NA|TRBD1
TGCGCCAGCAGCCCCGGGACAGGGGCCGGGGAGCTGTTTTTT
CASSPGTGAGELFF
>TRBJ2-3|TRBV27|NA|TRBD2
TGTGCCAGCAGACTAGCGGGAGGGCCCACAGATACGCAGTATTTT
CASRLAGGPTDTQYF
>TRBJ2-5|TRBV19|few|TRBD1
TGTGCCAGTAAAAGGGACAGGGGGCGAGAGACCCAGTACTTC
CASKRDRGRETQYF
>TRBJ2-7|TRBV4-1|NA|NA
TGCGCCAGCAGCCTGTCAGTAGCGGAGCTTATGAGTGAGCAGTACTTC
CASSLSVAELMSEQYF
>TRBJ2-2|TRBV30|NA|NA
TGTGCCTGGAGTACGTCCAGGCAGGTAAACACCGGGGAGCTGTTTTTT
CAWSTSRQVNTGELFF
>TRBJ1-4|TRBV19|NA|NA
TGTGCCAGTAGTATAGATCTACATGCCGCGGCTAATGAAAAACTGTTTTTT
CASSIDLHAAANEKLFF
>TRBJ2-3|TRBV4-2|NA|TRBD2
TGTGCCAGCAGCCAAGACGTAGCGGGAAAAGGGAATACGCAGTATTTT
CASSQDVAGKGNTQYF
>TRBJ2-7|TRBV4-1|NA|NA
TGCGCCAGCAGCCCCGGACAGGGAGGGAATTACGAGCAGTACTTC
CASSPGQGGNYEQYF
>TRBJ2-2|TRBV29-1|NA|TRBD2
TGCAGCGTGAGACCGGGACTAGGGGCCGGGGAGCTGTTTTTT
CSVRPGLGAGELFF
>TRBJ2-4|TRBV2|NA|TRBD1
TGTGCCAGCACGGGACAGGGGTTCATTCAGTACTTC
CASTGQGFIQYF
>TRBJ2-7|TRBV30|few|NA
TGTGCCTGGGGCCACTACGAGCAGTACTTC
CAWGHYEQYF
>TRBJ1-1|TRBV5-6|NA|NA
TGTGCCAGCAGCTTTATTCTAAGTTTCGGGAACACTGAAGCTTTCTTT
CASSFILSFGNTEAFF
>TRBJ2-2|TRBV5-1|NA|TRBD2
TGCGCCAGCAGCCCACAGGGGACTAGCGGGAGTTGGGAGCTGTTTTTT
CASSPQGTSGSWELFF
>TRBJ2-5|TRBV7-2|NA|NA
TGTGCCAGCAGCTTAGCGGTTGGTGGGCGGGCCGAGACCCAGTACTTC
CASSLAVGGRAETQYF